The entry that follows covers one T cell receptor (beta chain) sequence. Its matching antigen is unknown. TCRdb keeps only in-frame clones here, not all; method: immunoSEQ multiplex PCR. The profile shows about 73,000 clones, more than 80% of them singletons. Between the trimmed V and J ends, which lost 5 bases and 3 bases, there was a span of 14 bases. CDR1 is SGHTA and CDR2 is FQGNSA in the germline V gene. The CDR3 is 15 amino acids. The entry originates in a study of OX40 agonist ivuxolimab in advanced cancers. Study in general: As their treatment, patients were administered ivuxolimab, an agonistic anti-OX40 (CD134) antibody.

Whole-study results and caveats: What antigens the expanded peripheral T cells recognized was never established. There were, on average, more expanded clones in CD8+ T cells than in CD4+.

Sequencing used CD4+ or CD8+ T cells sorted from blood, obtained in a trial of the OX40 agonist ivuxolimab. The source is an adult with an advanced solid tumor such as melanoma, head and neck, liver or kidney cancer. The rearrangement joins TRBV7-2 to TRBJ2-1, with a tentative D call TRBD1 (6 bases). The CDR3 DNA reads as TGTGCCAGCAGCAGAGACAGGCTCTTCTACAATGAGCAGTTCTTC. Its translation: CASSRDRLFYNEQFF.